The next 18 T cell receptor beta chains were all read from a single sample in a study of blood T cell repertoires in COVID-19. Only in-frame clones appear in the TCRdb table, and some are missing; sequencing was by immunoSEQ multiplex PCR. In the table there are some 77,000 clones, roughly 76% of which are singletons. The sample was peripheral blood. These receptors all stem from a woman aged 70-85 years with acute or convalescent COVID-19.

The chain employs TRBV27 and TRBJ2-7, with TRBD2 matching 13 bases. Germline V lookup: CDR1 MNHEY, CDR2 SMNVEV (reference sequence). CDR3 length: 15 residues. Trimming took 6 bases from V and 4 from J; bases not matched to a gene: 6. DNA for the CDR3: TGTGCCAGCAGCGCCGGACTAGCGGGAGTATACGAGCAGTACTTC. Amino acids: CASSAGLAGVYEQYF.

The gene calls are TRBV10-3 and TRBJ2-7, with D tentatively TRBD2 (7 bases). Per germline, CDR1 ENHRY and CDR2 SYGVKD. V was trimmed by 6 bases and J by 0 bases, leaving 15 bases between them. The CDR3 has 15 amino acids. The CDR3 region has the DNA TGTGCCATCAGGGGGGGGCTAGCGGTCTCCTACGAGCAGTACTTC. Its translation: CAIRGGLAVSYEQYF.

The chain uses TRBV7-6 and TRBJ2-7; 10 bases are a match to TRBD2. The CDR3 covers 14 residues. V shed 10 bases and J 2 bases; nucleotides not matched to a gene: 8. The germline gives CDR1 SGHVS, CDR2 FNYEAQ. CDR3 in amino acids: CATKKREGPYEQYF. CDR3 DNA: TGTGCCACGAAAAAGCGGGAGGGTCCCTACGAGCAGTACTTC.

The chain employs TRBV2 and TRBJ1-2; 12 bases map to TRBD1. The CDR3 is 12 amino acids. V shed 4 bases, J shed 12 bases, and the junction held 3 bases outside the gene matches. Germline values: CDR1 SNHLY, CDR2 FYNNEI. This CDR3 reads CASSVWDRGHTF. Here the CDR3 DNA reads TGTGCCAGCAGTGTATGGGACAGGGGGCACACCTTC.

The V and J genes are TRBV7-2 and TRBJ1-1; 8 bases fit TRBD1. The CDR3 length is 14 residues. The V and J ends lost 3 bases and 6 bases, in that order; junction bases with no gene match: 6. Germline V gene sequence: CDR1 SGHTA, CDR2 FQGNSA. CDR3 residues: CASSFRRGRAEAFF. CDR3 coding DNA: TGTGCCAGCAGCTTCCGCAGGGGGCGAGCTGAAGCTTTCTTT.

The J gene is TRBJ1-6, the V gene TRBV10-2, with 7 bases aligning to TRBD1. The trim removed 6 bases at V and 6 bases at J, leaving 8 bases unmatched. The CDR3 runs to 15 residues. Germline V gives CDR1 WSHSY, CDR2 SAAADI. CDR3 DNA: TGCGCCAGCAGGACACACAGGGGAGGTAATTCACCCCTCCACTTT. Its protein is CASRTHRGGNSPLHF.

This clone has only a few counts. The chain is built from TRBV28 and TRBJ2-7; no clear D gene. Looked up from germline, CDR1 is MDHEN and CDR2 is SYDVKM. V shed 3 bases and J shed 8 bases, with 8 bases lying between them. The CDR3 covers 11 residues. The CDR3 protein is CASSFQRQQYF. The CDR3 region has the DNA TGTGCCAGCAGTTTCCAGAGGCAGCAGTACTTC.

The table lists this clone with a few counts. CDR3 DNA: TGTGCCAGCTCACCACGGACAGGGCATGTGGATGGCTACACCTTC. Protein product: CASSPRTGHVDGYTF. The chain couples TRBV18 to TRBJ1-2, with 8 bases aligning to TRBD1. The CDR3 covers 15 residues. Germline trimming cut 1 base from V and 6 bases from J; bases unmatched to any gene: 7. Germline CDR1 and CDR2: KGHSH and LQKENI.

The J gene is TRBJ2-7, the V gene TRBV28; D is possibly TRBD1 (6 bases). CDR3 length: 14 residues. In germline, CDR1 is MDHEN, CDR2 SYDVKM. V shed 2 bases and J shed 3 bases, with 11 bases lying between them. CDR3 protein: CASSLDRKYYEQYF. The DNA of the CDR3 is TGTGCCAGCAGTTTAGACAGGAAGTACTACGAGCAGTACTTC.

The rearrangement uses TRBV15 and TRBJ1-5; 9 bases are shared with TRBD1. The trim removed 5 bases at V and 5 bases at J, leaving 7 bases unmatched. This CDR3 contains 15 residues. The germline V gene has CDR1 LNHNV and CDR2 YYDKDF (reference sequence). The CDR3 loop is CATSLSTGGDQPQHF. The CDR3 nucleotides read TGTGCCACCAGCCTCTCGACAGGGGGTGATCAGCCCCAGCATTTT.

The chain joins TRBV5-1 to TRBJ2-7; 7 nucleotides line up with TRBD1. This CDR3 spans 14 amino acids. The trim removed 4 bases at V and 5 bases at J, leaving 9 bases unmatched. Germline loops: CDR1 SGHRS, CDR2 YFSETQ. The DNA of the CDR3 is TGCGCCAGCAGCCCCGGTAGGACAGGAGACGAGCAGTACTTC. It yields the protein CASSPGRTGDEQYF. Using reference TRBV5-1 and TRBJ2-7 for the parts outside the CDR3, the full variable domain is KAGVTQTPRYLIKTRGQQVTLSCSPISGHRSVSWYQQTPGQGLQFLFEYFSETQRNKGNFPGRFSGRQFSNSRSEMNVSTLELGDSALYLCASSPGRTGDEQYFGPGTRLTVT.

The V gene is TRBV2, the J gene TRBJ1-4; D is uncertain. The length of the CDR3 is 15 residues. The germline gives CDR1 SNHLY, CDR2 FYNNEI. Trimming removed 6 bases at V and 8 bases at J, with 19 bases between. The CDR3 nucleotides read TGTGCCAGCAGAAAGGCCATCGGGAGGGTAGAAAAACTGTTTTTT. Translation: CASRKAIGRVEKLFF.

The genes are TRBV6-6 and TRBJ1-6, with 11 bases fitting TRBD1. The CDR3 is made up of 16 amino acids. J gave up 8 bases and V 5 bases, and 8 bases lay outside the gene matches. Germline-derived CDR1 and CDR2 are MNHNY and SVGAGI (reference sequence). The CDR3 DNA reads TGTGCCAGCAGTCCCCGGACAGGGGGCGGGGATTCACCCCTCCACTTT. Amino acid sequence: CASSPRTGGGDSPLHF.

J is TRBJ1-1 and V is TRBV2; D gene uncertain. The V gene lost 2 bases and the J gene lost 1 base, with 5 bases spanning the gap. The CDR3 loop spans 13 amino acids. Germline CDR1 SNHLY, CDR2 FYNNEI. CDR3 residues: CASSESGNTEAFF. CDR3 coding DNA: TGTGCCAGCAGTGAATCAGGGAACACTGAAGCTTTCTTT.

The rearrangement links TRBV10-2 to TRBJ2-1; 8 bases are shared with TRBD2. CDR1 and CDR2 (germline): WSHSY, SAAADI. The V segment lost 1 base and the J segment 1 base; nucleotides outside the gene matches: 6. CDR3 length equals 17 residues. CDR3 in DNA: TGCGCCAGCAGTGAGTTTCTAGCGGGTGTATCCTACAATGAGCAGTTCTTC. This gives the protein CASSEFLAGVSYNEQFF.

The chain employs TRBV5-1 and TRBJ2-1; 8 bases match TRBD1. The CDR3 contains 14 residues. V was pared by 0 bases and J by 4 bases, with 0 bases of the junction left unmatched. CDR1 SGHRS and CDR2 YFSETQ come from the germline V gene. In nucleotides, the CDR3 is TGCGCCAGCAGCTTGGGACAGGGGTACAATGAGCAGTTCTTC. Its translation is CASSLGQGYNEQFF.

The rearrangement uses TRBV4-2 and TRBJ2-5, with a weak D call TRBD2 (6 bases). Germline loops: CDR1 LGHNA, CDR2 YNFKEQ. The CDR3 runs to 15 residues. V lost 4 bases, J lost 3 bases, and 15 bases lay in between. CDR3 region: CASSREGQREETQYF. DNA for the CDR3: TGTGCCAGCAGCCGAGAGGGGCAGCGGGAAGAGACCCAGTACTTC.

This clone was detected a few times. The chain is built from TRBV27 and TRBJ1-6; 7 bases map to TRBD1. The germline V gene has CDR1 MNHEY and CDR2 SMNVEV (reference sequence). Trimming removed 2 bases from V and 10 bases from J; junction bases left unmatched: 17. This CDR3 is built from 18 residues. The CDR3 nucleotides read TGTGCCAGCAGTTTAAGGGGGCTTCACCGGGTCTCCGGCTCACCCCTCCACTTT. It yields the protein CASSLRGLHRVSGSPLHF.